This paragraph covers one TCR beta chain sequence. The length of the CDR3 is 15 residues. V dropped 2 bases and J dropped 3 bases, with 13 bases sitting between them. Germline lookup yields CDR1 MNHNY and CDR2 SVGAGI (reference sequence). Original analysis: By means of reference gene primer amplification, nucleated cell counts were estimated. Clones were read by immunoSEQ multiplex PCR, and TCRdb kept only the in-frame ones, dropping some. That table is the source of V, J and clone size, and D and trimming were worked out from the DNA. Here the sample spans some 74,000 clones, around 90% being singletons. The record originates from a study of blood T cell repertoires in COVID-19. Study-wide context: The United States, Italy and Spain provided the acute and convalescent COVID-19 samples. From T cells, B-cell-depleted T cells, or PBMCs came the material, which was cDNA or gDNA.

The origin of this receptor is a man aged 45-65 years with acute or convalescent COVID-19. The chain combines TRBV6-6 with TRBJ1-2, with D possibly TRBD1 on 5 matching bases. Source material: peripheral blood. DNA of the CDR3: TGTGCCAGCAGTTACGGAGGGGAGAAGGACTATGGCTACACCTTC. Translating it yields CASSYGGEKDYGYTF.